The entry below describes one TCR beta chain. It has no known antigen specificity. No much larger clonotype is one base removed from it; base qualities were not supplied. The data are from a study of blood T cells in healthy people across ages (dated by TCRdb to about 2015). A note on the overall study: In model experiments, roughly one uniquely barcoded TCR beta cDNA molecule per two T cells was captured by template switching. To track age-related changes in TCR beta repertoire diversity, the study relied on deep sequencing normalized with unique cDNA molecular identifiers. To avoid experimental bias, donors of different ages were spread randomly across the sequencing lanes. Donors were grouped into four age groups: young (average roughly 17 years), middle-aged (less than 40), aged (62) and long-lived (just over 80). For two donors (one aged 18 to 30 and one aged 80 or older), the study analyzed two additional independent replicas of 1 million unique cDNA reads from the same blood draw.

Systemically healthy Caucasian individuals from Russia, over 30 in total and aged roughly 6 to 90 years, were included as donors. Approximately 11 milliliters of peripheral blood were drawn from each donor into EDTA-treated Vacutainer tubes. PBMCs were isolated by Ficoll-Paque density-gradient centrifugation, with at least 6 million obtained per sample. Total RNA, at least 6 micrograms per sample, was extracted from PBMCs with Trizol reagent. The percentages of naive CD45RAhigh/CD27high T cells were determined by flow cytometry on a PBMC aliquot from every donor. The study at large found these results: Since profiling was done on bulk unsorted PBMCs, naive and antigen-experienced compartments could not be conclusively compared. The percentage of naive T cells measured by flow cytometry correlated strongly with observed TCR beta diversity. As age increased, observed TCR beta diversity per million T cells dropped in a roughly linear way, and a significant reduction was already evident by age 40. Compared with the aged group, more naive CD4+ T cells, fewer expanded clones and increased TCR diversity were shown by the long-lived group, suggesting age selection. Estimates of total diversity from one million sequenced T cells were regarded as lower bounds and underestimates. Donor CMV infection status was unknown, potentially confounding age-related changes in expanded clonotypes.

Library preparation was by 5' RACE. Sequencing used an Illumina HiSeq 2500. A second PCR of about 6 to 11 cycles was performed with a sample-barcoded 5' primer and a J-beta primer mix. Each TCR beta cDNA molecule received a unique molecular identifier from a template-switch 5' adaptor carrying 12 random nucleotides. At least 2.5 million CDR3-containing paired-end reads were obtained from each sample. First-strand cDNA synthesis was performed from all RNA using the Mint cDNA synthesis kit, with priming by a TRBC-specific oligonucleotide. After uracil-DNA glycosylase treatment, a first 18-cycle PCR used universal primers M1SS and BC2_uni_R on all cDNA. The authors processed their data as follows. Each sample was normalized by randomly selecting 1 million high-quality reads, each carrying a distinct molecular identifier. Reads with shared molecular identifiers were discarded instead of being binned into consensus sequences. MiTCR, with a Q25 quality threshold and the strictest error-elimination algorithm, was used for CDR3 identification, clonotype clustering and error correction. A nonparametric unseen species model with Euler transformation was used to estimate a lower bound on total TCR beta diversity. TCRdb cleaned the public reads at Q25 with fastp, built clones with MiXCR and kept in-frame beta chains. Rows merge per CDR3 protein into single entries with the most common DNA and genes. These V and J calls are TCRdb output, not the study's own analysis. In all, the sample holds about 810,000 distinct CDR3 sequences, and 35% to 40% of those were seen once. The ten largest clones represent 10% to 15% of the sample.

The CDR3 starts with the cysteine, ends with the phenylalanine, and has 11 residues. The entry retains the CDR3 DNA only, 33 bases that are in frame from base 1. Relative to germline, V is 11 bases shorter and J is 10 bases shorter, with 15 bases between their ends. As encoded in the germline V gene, CDR1 is SNHLY while CDR2 is FYNNEI. The specimen was blood. The rearranged segments are TRBV2 and TRBJ2-4; no D gene call is confident. This sequence was found in a man between 18 and 35 years old in good health. The CDR3 protein sequence reads: CACLGRNIQYF. Here is the DNA: TGTGCCTGCTTGGGCAGGAATATTCAGTACTTC.